This entry is about one T cell receptor (beta chain). Antigen unknown. V trimming: 4 bases; J trimming: 2 bases; junction bases outside the gene matches: 14. Germline V gene lookup returns CDR1 SGHDN and CDR2 FVKESK. This CDR3 contains 18 residues. The data are from a study of post-analysis software for immune sequencing data. The study's findings and limits: Patients showed TRBV5-6, TRBV5-1 and TRBV20-1 among four to six TRBV segments more frequent than in controls.

Tagging with unique molecular identifiers was a feature of the TCR beta cDNA libraries. TCRdb passed the PCR reads through MiXCR, listing each CDR3 protein once. The profile shows around 400,000 distinct CDR3 sequences, more than 30% of them singletons. Specimen: blood. The TCR originated in a girl aged 2 to 9 with multiple sclerosis. The genes are TRBV14 and TRBJ2-3; TRBD2 aligns across 8 bases. In nucleotides, the CDR3 is TGTGCCAGCAGCCTCATTTGGCCTAGCGGGTCCCCCACAGATACGCAGTATTTT. This encodes CASSLIWPSGSPTDTQYF.